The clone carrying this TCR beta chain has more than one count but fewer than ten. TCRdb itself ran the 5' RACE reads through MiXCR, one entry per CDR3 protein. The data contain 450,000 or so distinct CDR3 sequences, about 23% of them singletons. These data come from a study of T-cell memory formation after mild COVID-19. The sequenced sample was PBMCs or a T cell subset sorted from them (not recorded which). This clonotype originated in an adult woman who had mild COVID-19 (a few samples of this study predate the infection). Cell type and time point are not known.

The CDR3 protein is CASRGRNSGRASYEQYF. DNA of the CDR3: TGTGCCAGCAGAGGGAGGAATAGCGGGAGGGCCTCCTACGAGCAGTACTTC. This rearrangement joins TRBV6-2 or TRBV6-3 to TRBJ2-7, with 11 bases fitting TRBD2. J gave up 0 bases and V 6 bases, and 10 bases lay outside the gene matches. Per germline, CDR1 MNHEY and CDR2 SVGEGT. This CDR3 spans 17 amino acids.